Presented here are 4 T cell receptor beta chains from one specimen sequenced in a study of shared clonotypes between healthy human individuals. Sequenced by immunoSEQ multiplex PCR; TCRdb stores in-frame clones only, minus some. The sample shows around 1.6 million clones, approximately 98% of them seen only once. Specimen: naive CD4+ T cells sorted from blood. The sample's subset: CD45RA+ positively selected. Receptors were obtained from a man aged 25-45 years in good health.

This chain uses TRBV6-1 with TRBJ2-7; maybe TRBD1 (6 bases). This CDR3 region has 14 residues. Germline V gene sequence: CDR1 MNHNS, CDR2 SASEGT. Trimming pared 7 bases from V and 5 bases from J, leaving 18 bases between. Here the CDR3 reads CASKTGYVPDEQYF. As DNA, the CDR3 is TGTGCCAGCAAGACAGGTTATGTCCCGGACGAGCAGTACTTC.

This chain joins TRBV5-1 and TRBJ2-7; D may be TRBD2 (6 bases). The CDR3 is 14 residues long. V lost 4 bases to trimming and J lost 3 bases, with 14 bases between them. Germline CDR1 is SGHRS and CDR2 is YFSETQ. CDR3 in amino acids: CASSRRDDDYEQYF. CDR3 coding DNA: TGCGCCAGCAGCCGGAGGGACGATGACTACGAGCAGTACTTC.

V is TRBV7-2 and J is TRBJ2-2, with D possibly TRBD2 on 5 matching bases. Trimming removed 5 bases at V and 1 base at J, with 14 bases between. The CDR3 totals 16 residues. Germline V gene sequence: CDR1 SGHTA, CDR2 FQGNSA. The CDR3 coding sequence is TGTGCCAGCAGCAAGACCCCTAGCCGGAACACCGGGGAGCTGTTTTTT. Its translation is CASSKTPSRNTGELFF.

The rearrangement links TRBV5-5 to TRBJ1-5, with a possible D match to TRBD1 (6 bases). This CDR3 comprises 16 residues. Germline loops: CDR1 SGHKS, CDR2 YYEKEE (reference sequence). Trimming removed 0 bases from V and 3 bases from J, with 13 bases in between. The CDR3 DNA reads as TGTGCCAGCAGCTTGGCCCCGGGGGCAGACAATCAGCCCCAGCATTTT. Translating it yields CASSLAPGADNQPQHF.